The clone carrying this TCR beta chain has only one observation. These data originate in a study of blood T cell repertoires in COVID-19. Study background: Spain, Italy and the United States supplied samples that represented acute and convalescent COVID-19. T cells, B-cell-depleted T cells, or PBMCs supplied cDNA or gDNA.

CDR1 and CDR2 (germline): LGHNA, YSLEER. CDR3 length equals 20 residues. The trim removed 0 bases at V and 3 bases at J, leaving 19 bases unmatched. The authors' processing: By means of reference gene primer amplification, nucleated cell counts were estimated. Generated by immunoSEQ multiplex PCR, the TCRdb table keeps only in-frame clones and is missing some. The V and J calls and clone size come from that table; D and trimming were worked out from the DNA. Seen here are a few hundred thousand clones, 87% observed once, and the top ten hold 1%. This TCR came from a man between 45 and 60 years old with active or convalescent COVID-19. Sequenced input: peripheral blood. This chain links TRBV4-3 with TRBJ2-7; 8 bases are shared with TRBD1. The CDR3 loop is CASSQDHPRPRDRPGYEQYF. CDR3 nucleotide sequence: TGCGCCAGCAGCCAAGACCACCCTAGGCCACGGGACAGGCCAGGCTACGAGCAGTACTTC.